This entry lists 5 T cell receptor beta chains sequenced from one sample in a study of T-cell reconstitution after alpha-beta-depleted transplantation in children. A library of TCRbeta sequences, prepared with unique molecular identifiers, was generated. TCRdb itself ran the PCR reads through MiXCR, one entry per CDR3 protein. This sample has approximately 490,000 distinct CDR3 sequences, with approximately 13% found just once. Specimen: PBMCs from the stem cell graft donor, collected from the stem cell graft. The source is a human donor who donated a stem cell graft to a child with combined immunodeficiency.

With regard to this clonotype: The CDR3 ends on some other residue instead of the conserved phenylalanine or tryptophan, so this is likely a read error. The rearrangement uses TRBV7-9 and TRBJ1-2; D is ambiguous. With 3 bases removed from V and 5 bases from J, the gap between germline ends came to 16 bases. There are 15 residues in the CDR3. Germline loops: CDR1 SEHNR, CDR2 FQNEAQ (reference sequence). The CDR3 DNA reads as TGTGCCAGCAGCTTTGCAGCGGAACCCTTATATGGCTACACCTGC. It is translated as CASSFAAEPLYGYTC.

V usage is TRBV4-2 and J usage is TRBJ1-6; tentative D call: TRBD1 (5 bases). With 0 bases removed from V and 7 bases from J, the gap between germline ends came to 13 bases. Germline loops: CDR1 LGHNA, CDR2 YNFKEQ. The CDR3 loop spans 16 amino acids. CDR3 region: CASSQDRGLFNSPLHF. The CDR3 nucleotides read TGTGCCAGCAGCCAAGATAGGGGCCTATTCAATTCACCCCTCCACTTT.

This clonotype was seen repeatedly, ten times or more. V gene TRBV12-3 or TRBV12-4 combines with J gene TRBJ2-5, with 9 positions matching TRBD2. The CDR3 length is 14 residues. J gave up 4 bases and V 7 bases, and 7 bases lay outside the gene matches. The CDR3 nucleotides are TGTGCCAGCAAAGCGGGGGGCTCCTTAGAGACCCAGTACTTC. This translates into CASKAGGSLETQYF.

This clonotype has ten or more counts. The chain uses TRBV12-3 or TRBV12-4 and TRBJ2-3; D remains ambiguous. V was cut by 4 bases and J by 2 bases, with 13 bases left in between. This CDR3 region has 15 residues. CDR3 in DNA: TGTGCCAGCAGTTATGCGCCGGGCCACACAGATACGCAGTATTTT. Its translation: CASSYAPGHTDTQYF.

This clonotype was counted ten times or more. The chain employs TRBV7-2 and TRBJ2-5; no clear D. Deletions cut 6 bases from V and 0 bases from J, with 11 bases between. CDR1 is SGHTA, CDR2 FQGNSA, per germline. This CDR3 spans 14 amino acids. CDR3 protein: CASRERAYQETQYF. CDR3 nucleotides: TGTGCCAGCAGGGAACGGGCTTACCAAGAGACCCAGTACTTC.